This T cell receptor (beta chain) was profiled in a study of T-cell reconstitution after alpha-beta-depleted transplantation in children. This clonotype turned up a few times. The library targeted TCRbeta and was prepared with unique molecular identifiers. MiXCR, run by TCRdb on the PCR reads, gives a single entry per CDR3 protein. The sample carries over 300,000 distinct CDR3 sequences, 10% recorded once. The germline gives CDR1 SGHRS, CDR2 YFSETQ. V lost 4 bases and J 8 bases, leaving 10 bases between the germline ends. The length of the CDR3 is 12 residues. Sequences were derived from PBMCs from the stem cell graft donor, sampled from the stem cell graft. The chain has TRBV5-1 and TRBJ2-1; tentative D call: TRBD2 (5 bases). This receptor was taken from a human donor who donated a stem cell graft to a child with acute lymphoblastic leukemia. The CDR3 region has the DNA TGCGCCAGCAGCGAGGACTGGGATGAGCAGTTCTTC. As protein: CASSEDWDEQFF.